Each of the 9 T cell receptor beta chains below was sequenced from the same sample in a study of cytomegalovirus exposure and HLA in healthy donors. The PCR employed 60 Vbeta primers together with 13 Jbeta primers. The method was immunoSEQ multiplex PCR; TCRdb's version includes in-frame clones alone and lacks a portion of them. The profile shows 90,000 to 120,000 clones, 60% to 80% of them singletons. The sequencing sample was made of PBMCs. The source is a man in his late teens or twenties in good health and CMV-seronegative.

This chain joins TRBV7-6 and TRBJ1-2; 11 bases align to TRBD1. Trimming cost V 4 bases and J 5 bases; bases outside gene matches: 3. From germline, CDR1 is SGHVS and CDR2 FNYEAQ. The CDR3 sequence is 14 residues long. CDR3 sequence reads: CASSSGQGAYGYTF. CDR3 bases: TGTGCCAGCAGCTCCGGACAGGGGGCGTATGGCTACACCTTC.

The chain recombines TRBV4-3 with TRBJ1-1; D gene ambiguous. Germline V gene lookup returns CDR1 LGHNA and CDR2 YSLEER. The V gene lost 0 bases and the J gene lost 0 bases, with 17 bases spanning the gap. CDR3 length: 18 amino acids. CDR3 DNA sequence: TGCGCCAGCAGCCAAGAGTCGGAGAGTTCTTCCCTGAACACTGAAGCTTTCTTT. This codes for CASSQESESSSLNTEAFF.

This clone showed up just once. J is TRBJ1-6 and V is TRBV7-2; unclear D gene. CDR1 SGHTA and CDR2 FQGNSA come from the germline V gene. The CDR3 totals 13 residues. V was trimmed by 5 bases and J by 7 bases, leaving 9 bases between them. CDR3 amino acids: CASSQLQNSPLHF. CDR3 DNA sequence: TGTGCCAGCAGCCAACTTCAAAATTCACCCCTCCACTTT.

This clone has a single count. This chain links TRBV27 with TRBJ1-2, with 7 bases aligning to TRBD1. The CDR3 loop spans 14 amino acids. In germline, CDR1 is MNHEY, CDR2 SMNVEV (reference sequence). V was pared by 6 bases and J by 1 base, with 5 bases of the junction left unmatched. The CDR3 protein is CASRQTGLNYGYTF. The CDR3 coding sequence is TGTGCCAGCAGACAGACAGGGCTTAACTATGGCTACACCTTC.

V is TRBV5-8 and J is TRBJ1-5; 10 positions agree with TRBD1. J lost 5 bases, V lost 5 bases, and 7 bases had no gene match. CDR3 length equals 15 residues. Germline V gives CDR1 SGHTS, CDR2 YDEGEE. Written as DNA, the CDR3 is TGTGCCAGCAGTTCAGGGGACAGGGGCGATCAGCCCCAGCATTTT. It encodes CASSSGDRGDQPQHF.

This rearrangement joins TRBV18 to TRBJ2-2; 8 bases are shared with TRBD2. The CDR3 runs to 15 residues. Germline CDR1 and CDR2: KGHSH and LQKENI. V lost 4 bases to trimming and J lost 4 bases; unmatched junction nucleotides: 5. The CDR3 loop reads CASSRRGDSTGELFF. DNA of the CDR3: TGTGCCAGCTCACGGCGGGGGGACTCCACCGGGGAGCTGTTTTTT.

The chain recombines TRBV7-9 with TRBJ1-6, with a tentative D call TRBD1 (5 bases). The CDR3 covers 16 residues. Germline V CDR1 and CDR2: SEHNR, FQNEAQ (reference sequence). V was cut by 1 base and J by 13 bases, with 20 bases left in between. Written as DNA, the CDR3 is TGTGCCAGCAGCTTAGTCTTGCAGGGCCGACCTGGGCCCCTCCACTTT. As protein: CASSLVLQGRPGPLHF. The variable domain in full, with the rest retrieved from reference TRBV7-9 and TRBJ1-6, is DTGVSQNPRHKITKRGQNVTFRCDPISEHNRLYWYRQTLGQGPEFLTYFQNEAQLEKSRLLSDRFSAERPKGSFSTLEIQRTEQGDSAMYLCASSLVLQGRPGPLHFGNGTRLTVT.

Written as DNA, the CDR3 is TGTGCCAGCGGAGGGACAGGGGGGATAGGCGCTGAAGCTTTCTTT. Encoded protein: CASGGTGGIGAEAFF. This chain links TRBV6-6 with TRBJ1-1, with 11 bases fitting TRBD1. CDR3 length equals 15 residues. Trimming took 8 bases from V and 6 from J; bases not matched to a gene: 11. Germline CDR1 reads MNHNY; CDR2 reads SVGAGI (reference sequence).

The rearrangement links TRBV7-9 to TRBJ2-1, with 14 bases lining up with TRBD2. Germline CDR1 is SEHNR and CDR2 is FQNEAQ (reference sequence). This CDR3 is 17 amino acids long. The trim removed 5 bases at V and 3 bases at J, leaving 6 bases unmatched. The CDR3 DNA follows: TGTGCCAGCAGCCCAGGGACTAGCGGGAGAAGCTACAATGAGCAGTTCTTC. Translated: CASSPGTSGRSYNEQFF.